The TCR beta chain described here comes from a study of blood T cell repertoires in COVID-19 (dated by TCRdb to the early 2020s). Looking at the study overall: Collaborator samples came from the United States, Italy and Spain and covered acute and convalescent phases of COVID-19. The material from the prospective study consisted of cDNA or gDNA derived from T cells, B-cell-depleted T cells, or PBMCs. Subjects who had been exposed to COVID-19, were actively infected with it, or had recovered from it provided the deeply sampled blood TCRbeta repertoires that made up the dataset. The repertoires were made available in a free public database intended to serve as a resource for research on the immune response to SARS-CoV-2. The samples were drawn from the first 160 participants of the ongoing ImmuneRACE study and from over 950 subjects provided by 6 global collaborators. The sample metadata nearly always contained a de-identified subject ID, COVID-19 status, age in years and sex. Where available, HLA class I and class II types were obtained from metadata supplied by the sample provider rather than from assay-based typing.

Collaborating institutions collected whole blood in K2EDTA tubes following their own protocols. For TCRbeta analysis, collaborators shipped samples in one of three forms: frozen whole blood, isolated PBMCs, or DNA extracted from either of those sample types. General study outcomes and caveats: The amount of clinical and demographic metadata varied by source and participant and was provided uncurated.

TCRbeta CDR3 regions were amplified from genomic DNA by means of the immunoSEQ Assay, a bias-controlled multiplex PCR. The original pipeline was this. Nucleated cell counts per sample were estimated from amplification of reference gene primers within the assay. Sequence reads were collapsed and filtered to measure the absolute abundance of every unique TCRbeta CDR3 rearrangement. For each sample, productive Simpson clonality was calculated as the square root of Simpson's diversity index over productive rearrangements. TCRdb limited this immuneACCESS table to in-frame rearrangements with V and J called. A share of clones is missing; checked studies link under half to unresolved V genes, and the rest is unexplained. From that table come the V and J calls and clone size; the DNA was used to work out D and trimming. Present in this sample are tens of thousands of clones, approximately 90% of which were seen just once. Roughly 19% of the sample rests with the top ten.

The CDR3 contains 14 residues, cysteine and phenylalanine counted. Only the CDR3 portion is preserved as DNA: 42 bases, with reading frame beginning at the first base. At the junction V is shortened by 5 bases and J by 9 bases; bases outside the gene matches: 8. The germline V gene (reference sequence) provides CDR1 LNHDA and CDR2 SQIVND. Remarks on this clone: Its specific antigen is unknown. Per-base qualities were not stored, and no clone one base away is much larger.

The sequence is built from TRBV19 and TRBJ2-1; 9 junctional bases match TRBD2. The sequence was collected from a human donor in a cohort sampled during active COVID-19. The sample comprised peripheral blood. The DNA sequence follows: TGTGCCAGTAGTGCTAGCGGGGTTGGGGGTGAGCAGTTCTTC. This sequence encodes CASSASGVGGEQFF.